The 16 T cell receptor beta chains presented below share a single source sample, sequenced in a study of CD8+CD57+ T cells in acquired aplastic anemia. An expansion of CD8+CD57+ cells by flow cytometry had been shown in patients chosen for sequencing. Genomic DNA acted as the template from which TCR beta VDJ combination and CDR3 sequence profiling were carried out. TCRdb itself ran the reads through MiXCR, one entry per CDR3 protein. The sample contains 450,000 to 600,000 distinct CDR3 sequences, around 30% of which appear only once. The specimen sequenced was sorted CD4+, CD8+, or CD8+CD57+ T cells (not recorded which) from PBMCs. Receptors were obtained from a human donor with aplastic anemia.

This clonotype was recorded a few times. A much larger clone lies a single base off, so this may be a read error. The V call is TRBV19, the J call TRBJ1-2; D remains unclear. CDR3 length equals 14 residues. Germline CDR1 is LNHDA and CDR2 is SQIVND (reference sequence). The CDR3 spells CASSAWPEYYGYAF. In DNA form, the CDR3 reads TGTGCCAGTAGTGCATGGCCAGAATACTATGGCTACGCCTTC.

This clonotype has just a few counts. The genes are TRBV20-1 and TRBJ2-5; unclear D gene. Looked up from germline, CDR1 is DFQATT and CDR2 is SNEGSKA (reference sequence). The ends were cut back, 3 bases at V and 1 base at J, with 6 bases in the middle. The CDR3 contains 12 residues. CDR3 bases: TGCAGTGCTAGTGACGGCCAAGAGACCCAGTACTTC. This translates into CSASDGQETQYF.

The chain has TRBV25-1 and TRBJ2-1; maybe TRBD2 (6 bases). Trimming removed 6 bases from V and 8 bases from J, with 14 bases in between. Germline V lookup: CDR1 MGHDK, CDR2 SYGVNS. The CDR3 sequence is 13 residues long. The CDR3 sequence is CASSVGRDYEQFF. CDR3 nucleotides: TGTGCCAGCAGCGTAGGGCGGGACTATGAGCAGTTCTTC. The complete variable domain, with remaining parts taken from reference TRBV25-1 and TRBJ2-1, reads EADIYQTPRYLVIGTGKKITLECSQTMGHDKMYWYQQDPGMELHLIHYSYGVNSTEKGDLSSESTVSRIRTEHFPLTLESARPSHTSQYLCASSVGRDYEQFFGPGTRLTVL.

This clonotype was seen repeatedly, ten times or more. The genes are TRBV19 and TRBJ2-7; TRBD1 matches 7 bases. With V trimmed by 4 bases and J by 3 bases, 6 bases remained unmatched. CDR1 is LNHDA and CDR2 is SQIVND in the germline V gene (reference sequence). This CDR3 is built from 14 residues. CDR3 DNA: TGTGCCAGTAGTAGGGACAGTGAGAACTACGAGCAGTACTTC. Its protein is CASSRDSENYEQYF.

This clonotype has more than one count but fewer than ten. J is TRBJ2-2 and V is TRBV10-1; TRBD1 agrees at 7 bases. The CDR3 covers 15 residues. Trimming removed 8 bases from V and 4 bases from J; junction bases left unmatched: 10. CDR1 is WNHNN, CDR2 SYGVQD, per germline (reference sequence). DNA for the CDR3: TGCGCCAGCGGGGCCGGGACAGCGAGCACCGGGGAGCTGTTTTTT. As protein: CASGAGTASTGELFF.

This clonotype is a singleton in its sample. This sequence may be a read error, since a much larger clone differs from it by one base. V usage is TRBV24-1 and J usage is TRBJ2-7, with 8 positions matching TRBD2. CDR1 and CDR2 (germline): KGHDR, SFDVKD. This CDR3 is 16 amino acids long. Losses at the gene ends were 4 bases for V and 7 bases for J; bases not matched to a gene: 14. The CDR3 here is CATSDPGRGAGNEQYF. CDR3 coding DNA: TGTGCCACCAGTGACCCCGGGAGGGGCGCCGGGAATGAGCAGTACTTC.

In its sample, this clonotype was seen many times. The CDR3 spells CSASAEETQYF. The CDR3 region has the DNA TGCAGTGCTAGCGCGGAAGAGACCCAGTACTTC. The rearrangement links TRBV20-1 to TRBJ2-5; D uncertain. The CDR3 consists of 11 residues. With 3 bases removed from V and 3 bases from J, the gap between germline ends came to 5 bases. The V gene's germline CDR1 is DFQATT and CDR2 SNEGSKA (reference sequence).

The chain couples TRBV30 to TRBJ1-2, with D unclear. Germline V gene sequence: CDR1 GTSNPN, CDR2 SVGIG (reference sequence). V dropped 4 bases and J dropped 6 bases, with 12 bases sitting between them. This CDR3 region has 12 residues. The CDR3 DNA reads as TGTGCCTGGACTCGGGGATTTGATGGCTACACCTTC. It translates to CAWTRGFDGYTF.

Ten or more counts support this clonotype. The V and J genes are TRBV4-2 and TRBJ1-2; D is ambiguous. Trimming took off 0 bases at V and 0 bases at J, with 8 bases between the two ends. From germline, CDR1 is LGHNA and CDR2 YNFKEQ. This CDR3 has 15 residues. The CDR3 sequence is CASSQDGQTNYGYTF. Written as DNA, the CDR3 is TGTGCCAGCAGCCAAGATGGGCAGACTAACTATGGCTACACCTTC.

The genes are TRBV29-1 and TRBJ1-2; TRBD1 aligns across 9 bases. The CDR3 consists of 14 residues. Germline V gene lookup returns CDR1 SQVTM and CDR2 ANQGSEA. V lost 7 bases to trimming and J lost 2 bases; unmatched junction nucleotides: 8. DNA of the CDR3: TGCAGCGCGAACCGGGGACAGGGAAACTATGGCTACACCTTC. Translation gives CSANRGQGNYGYTF. The complete variable domain, with remaining parts taken from reference TRBV29-1 and TRBJ1-2, reads SAVISQKPSRDICQRGTSLTIQCQVDSQVTMMFWYRQQPGQSLTLIATANQGSEATYESGFVIDKFPISRPNLTFSTLTVSNMSPEDSSIYLCSANRGQGNYGYTFGSGTRLTVV.

This sequence joins TRBV11-1 and TRBJ1-2; possibly TRBD1 for D (5 bases). The germline CDR1 and CDR2 sequences are SGHAT and FQDESV (reference sequence). The V gene lost 5 bases and the J gene lost 2 bases, with 18 bases spanning the gap. This CDR3 is built from 16 residues. The CDR3 sequence: CASSPSKGARNYGYTF. DNA of the CDR3: TGTGCCAGCAGCCCCTCCAAAGGGGCAAGGAACTATGGCTACACCTTC.

The gene calls are TRBV19 and TRBJ1-3; D perhaps matches TRBD1 (5 bases). CDR1 and CDR2 (germline): LNHDA, SQIVND (reference sequence). This CDR3 spans 16 amino acids. The V end lost 6 bases, the J end lost 0 bases, and 15 bases lay between the germline ends. The CDR3, as DNA: TGTGCCAGTAGGACAGAAGACGTCCGCTCTGGAAACACCATATATTTT. Amino acid sequence: CASRTEDVRSGNTIYF.

This clonotype has only a few counts. This chain joins TRBV14 and TRBJ2-3; D is unresolved. CDR3 length: 15 amino acids. Germline lookup yields CDR1 SGHDN and CDR2 FVKESK. Trimming shortened V by 3 bases and J by 1 base, and 11 bases separated the two germline ends. CDR3 sequence: CASSHVYGGTDTQYF. The CDR3 nucleotides are TGTGCCAGCAGCCACGTGTATGGAGGCACAGATACGCAGTATTTT.

This clonotype was counted a few times. The chain couples TRBV5-1 to TRBJ2-3; D ambiguous. Per germline, CDR1 SGHRS and CDR2 YFSETQ. The V end lost 3 bases, the J end lost 1 base, and 15 bases lay between the germline ends. The CDR3 contains 16 residues. CDR3 amino acids: CASSSAFYRGTDTQYF. CDR3 nucleotides: TGCGCCAGCAGCTCGGCCTTCTATCGGGGCACAGATACGCAGTATTTT.

This clonotype was counted ten times or more. The rearrangement uses TRBV20-1 and TRBJ2-7; perhaps D is TRBD1 or TRBD2 (5 bases each). V shed 3 bases and J shed 4 bases, with 10 bases lying between them. CDR3 length: 12 amino acids. The V gene's germline CDR1 is DFQATT and CDR2 SNEGSKA (reference sequence). CDR3 region: CSARSREYEQYF. The CDR3 region has the DNA TGCAGTGCTAGGTCCAGGGAGTACGAGCAGTACTTC.

This clonotype was seen a few times. One junction end disagrees with the germline gene, perhaps due to a read error. This chain links TRBV19 with TRBJ2-1; no reliable D call. The germline CDR1 and CDR2 sequences are LNHDA and SQIVND (reference sequence). The CDR3 length is 13 residues. The CDR3 region has the DNA TGTGCCAGTAGTATTCGATCGGGCAATGAGCGGTTCTTC. Protein sequence: CASSIRSGNERFF.